This T cell receptor (beta chain) was observed in a study of T cells in Graves' hyperthyroidism and ophthalmopathy. Germline V gene sequence: CDR1 SEHNR, CDR2 FQNEAQ (reference sequence). CDR3 length: 15 amino acids. The V end lost 3 bases, the J end lost 3 bases, and 12 bases lay between the germline ends. This clonotype has at least ten counts. There were TCR beta CDR3 regions amplified from RNA transcripts. The HTBI primer set drove a first-round RT-PCR of the TCR CDR3. TCRdb called the multiplex PCR reads again in MiXCR, with one record for every CDR3 protein. Among some 720,000 distinct CDR3 sequences listed, approximately 16% were seen once. Patients were aged 18 to 65, had disease duration under 2 months, and had newly diagnosed hyperthyroidism. Fresh peripheral blood, approximately 10 ml, yielded the PBMCs.

This TCR came from a man aged 18 to 29 with Graves' hyperthyroidism. Sequencing was done on a sample of blood. The chain couples TRBV7-9 to TRBJ1-5; D gene ambiguous. The CDR3: CASSLAGPSNQPQHF. The CDR3 coding sequence is TGTGCCAGCAGCTTGGCAGGACCTTCCAATCAGCCCCAGCATTTT.